The 17 T cell receptor beta chains below all came from one sample that was sequenced in a study of spatial heterogeneity in lung cancer. MiXCR, run by TCRdb on the 5' RACE reads, gives a single entry per CDR3 protein. Of more than 30,000 distinct CDR3 sequences detected, about 10% appear once; the ten largest clones hold approximately 30%. The time point here: blood at routine non-recurrence follow-up after resection. Specimen: PBMCs, collected at follow-up. Receptors were obtained from a female donor with early-stage non-small cell lung cancer.

This clonotype was found many times. The V and J genes are TRBV6-5 and TRBJ1-4; D gene unclear. V was shortened by 6 bases and J by 4 bases, with 12 bases between the two germline ends. CDR1 is MNHEY and CDR2 is SVGAGI in the germline V gene. This CDR3 contains 14 residues. The CDR3 DNA is TGTGCCAGCAGCGTCGACGGATATAATGAAAAACTGTTTTTT. It translates to CASSVDGYNEKLFF.

This clonotype was seen only a few times. The V call is TRBV7-9, the J call TRBJ2-7, with D maybe TRBD1 (5 bases). The CDR3 loop spans 12 amino acids. With 4 bases removed from V and 5 bases from J, the gap between germline ends came to 9 bases. Per germline, CDR1 SEHNR and CDR2 FQNEAQ (reference sequence). The CDR3 loop reads CASSSDSDEQYF. For the CDR3, the DNA is TGTGCCAGCAGCTCAGACAGTGACGAGCAGTACTTC.

The chain joins TRBV7-8 to TRBJ2-2; D might be TRBD2 (5 bases). The CDR3 is 17 amino acids. Trimming left V 6 bases short and J 2 bases short, with 19 bases between. Germline loops: CDR1 SGHVS, CDR2 FQNEAQ. CDR3 nucleotides: TGTGCCAGCAGTTCGGGGAGTCAAAACCCTAACACCGGGGAGCTGTTTTTT. This gives the protein CASSSGSQNPNTGELFF.

Remarks on this clonotype: A single base separates this from a much larger clone, so it may be a read error. This CDR3 is CASSLARGAWGTDTRYF. In DNA form, the CDR3 reads TGCGCCAGCAGCTTGGCCCGGGGCGCCTGGGGAACAGATACGCGGTATTTT. This chain joins TRBV5-1 and TRBJ2-3; D is possibly TRBD1 or TRBD2 (5 bases each). Per germline, CDR1 SGHRS and CDR2 YFSETQ. The CDR3 sequence is 17 residues long.

This clonotype is labeled medium-sized (0.01 to 0.1%). V and J are TRBV10-2 and TRBJ2-5; TRBD2 might be the D (5 bases). Trimming took off 5 bases at V and 0 bases at J, with 10 bases between the two ends. Germline V gene data show CDR1 as WSHSY and CDR2 as SAAADI. The CDR3 has 14 amino acids. CDR3 bases: TGCGCCAGCAGTCCTACTAGGAACCAAGAGACCCAGTACTTC. Its protein is CASSPTRNQETQYF.

This clonotype was observed at least ten times. The chain carries TRBV10-2 and TRBJ1-5, with 7 bases identical to TRBD1. The germline V gene encodes CDR1 WSHSY and CDR2 SAAADI. V lost 2 bases, J lost 5 bases, and 9 bases stayed unmatched. CDR3 length equals 16 residues. CDR3 nucleotides: TGCGCCAGCAGTGAGAGAGCGACAGGGAATCATCAGCCCCAGCATTTT. Protein product: CASSERATGNHQPQHF.

In this sample, this clonotype turned up a few times. V gene TRBV6-5 combines with J gene TRBJ1-5, with unresolved D. The CDR3 consists of 17 residues. Germline values: CDR1 MNHEY, CDR2 SVGAGI. The V end lost 4 bases, the J end lost 4 bases, and 20 bases lay between the germline ends. CDR3 bases: TGTGCCAGCAGTTCCGAGAGGGAGGCAGGCTTAAATCAGCCCCAGCATTTT. It encodes CASSSEREAGLNQPQHF.

This clonotype was picked up many times. The rearrangement uses TRBV7-8 and TRBJ2-2; D uncertain. Germline CDR1 SGHVS, CDR2 FQNEAQ. This CDR3 contains 13 residues. V lost 7 bases, J lost 5 bases, and 11 bases lay in between. The CDR3 DNA is TGTGCCAGCATCCCTTGGGGAACCGGGGAGCTGTTTTTT. The encoded protein is CASIPWGTGELFF.

The sample holds many counts of this clonotype. V usage is TRBV6-1 and J usage is TRBJ2-7; D gene unclear. Germline values: CDR1 MNHNS, CDR2 SASEGT. Trimming took 5 bases from V and 0 from J, leaving 11 bases between them. CDR3 length: 14 amino acids. The DNA of the CDR3 is TGTGCCAGCAGTCCCCGGTTCGCCTCCTACGAGCAGTACTTC. It encodes CASSPRFASYEQYF.

This clonotype came up a few times. The rearrangement joins TRBV27 to TRBJ2-7, with 8 bases fitting TRBD1. J lost 0 bases, V lost 5 bases, and 6 bases had no gene match. This CDR3 has 15 amino acids. Germline V gene data show CDR1 as MNHEY and CDR2 as SMNVEV (reference sequence). The CDR3 is CASSQGQGASYEQYF. In DNA, the CDR3 is TGTGCCAGCAGTCAAGGACAGGGAGCCTCCTACGAGCAGTACTTC.

The table lists this clonotype with a few counts. CDR3 amino acids: CASSQDGERTDTQYF. CDR3 sequence (DNA): TGTGCCAGCAGCCAAGATGGAGAGCGCACAGATACGCAGTATTTT. The chain joins TRBV3-1 to TRBJ2-3; D is unresolved. The CDR3 has 15 residues. V gave up 0 bases and J gave up 1 base, with 8 bases separating them. The germline CDR1 and CDR2 sequences are LGHDT and YNNKEL (reference sequence).

This clonotype was detected ten times or more. The chain employs TRBV27 and TRBJ2-7; TRBD1 agrees at 9 bases. The CDR3 is 15 residues long. Germline lookup yields CDR1 MNHEY and CDR2 SMNVEV (reference sequence). The trim removed 5 bases at V and 0 bases at J, leaving 5 bases unmatched. The CDR3 sequence is CASSPGDRASYEQYF. Here the CDR3 DNA reads TGTGCCAGCAGTCCCGGGGACAGGGCCTCCTACGAGCAGTACTTC.

This clonotype was recorded at least ten times. The chain has TRBV6-1 and TRBJ2-7; 8 nucleotides align to TRBD1. The CDR3 spans 14 residues. V shed 1 base and J 3 bases; nucleotides not matched to a gene: 2. CDR1 is MNHNS, CDR2 SASEGT, per germline. CDR3 sequence (DNA): TGTGCCAGCAGTGAAGGGGGGACAGGCTACGAGCAGTACTTC. It specifies CASSEGGTGYEQYF.

Only a few counts were recorded for this clonotype. This chain joins TRBV10-3 and TRBJ1-1; unclear D gene. V shed 10 bases and J shed 1 base, with 10 bases lying between them. This CDR3 comprises 12 residues. Per germline, CDR1 ENHRY and CDR2 SYGVKD. This CDR3 is CANGPGNTEAFF. The CDR3 bases are TGTGCCAACGGACCCGGGAACACTGAAGCTTTCTTT.

This clonotype was counted ten times or more. The V call is TRBV12-3 or TRBV12-4, the J call TRBJ1-1; D possibly corresponds to TRBD1 (5 bases). The CDR3 runs to 15 residues. The V gene lost 2 bases and the J gene lost 1 base, with 11 bases spanning the gap. CDR3 in DNA: TGTGCCAGCAGTTTAAATTGGGGCTCGAACACTGAAGCTTTCTTT. This sequence encodes CASSLNWGSNTEAFF.

This clonotype was counted at least ten times. The CDR3 sequence is CASSFLADPHPNEQFF. The CDR3 nucleotides are TGTGCCAGCAGCTTTCTCGCGGACCCCCACCCCAATGAGCAGTTCTTC. The chain employs TRBV5-4 and TRBJ2-1, with D unresolved. The germline V and J ends were trimmed by 2 bases and 6 bases, with 18 bases remaining between them. The CDR3 extends over 16 amino acids. Looked up from germline, CDR1 is SGHNT and CDR2 is YYREEE (reference sequence).

This clonotype was counted at least ten times. The chain has TRBV7-9 and TRBJ1-2, with 8 positions matching TRBD1. The V gene's germline CDR1 is SEHNR and CDR2 FQNEAQ (reference sequence). This CDR3 has 16 residues. With V trimmed by 6 bases and J by 0 bases, 9 bases remained unmatched. CDR3 sequence: CASSSVTGEANYGYTF. The CDR3 coding sequence is TGTGCCAGCAGTTCGGTGACAGGGGAAGCTAACTATGGCTACACCTTC.